Each of the 21 T cell receptor beta chains below was sequenced from the same sample in a study of CD8 T cells in ankylosing spondylitis. In TCRdb, the 5' RACE reads were re-called with MiXCR into one record per CDR3 protein. The sample consists of some 130,000 distinct CDR3 sequences, 7.3% of them appearing once. Sample: blood, either unsorted or a sorted T cell fraction (not recorded which). The receptors stem from a female donor with ankylosing spondylitis or in good health (not recorded which).

This clonotype was seen at least ten times. V usage is TRBV20-1 and J usage is TRBJ2-1; D is possibly TRBD1 (5 bases). The CDR3 consists of 16 residues. The V and J ends lost 6 bases and 4 bases respectively, with 22 bases between them. The V gene's germline CDR1 is DFQATT and CDR2 SNEGSKA (reference sequence). CDR3 sequence (DNA): TGCAGTGCGGAGCCCTCTAGGGGCGCGTTGTACAATGAGCAGTTCTTC. Its protein is CSAEPSRGALYNEQFF.

The table lists this clonotype with many counts. The chain recombines TRBV27 with TRBJ2-3; TRBD2 matches 9 bases. Per the germline V gene, CDR1 is MNHEY and CDR2 is SMNVEV (reference sequence). V trimming: 0 bases; J trimming: 0 bases; junction bases outside the gene matches: 4. The CDR3 has 17 amino acids. In nucleotides, the CDR3 is TGTGCCAGCAGTTTATCGGTAGCGGGGGCCAGCACAGATACGCAGTATTTT. The encoded protein is CASSLSVAGASTDTQYF.

This clonotype has at least ten counts. J is TRBJ2-5 and V is TRBV6-1; a possible D gene is TRBD2 (6 bases). The CDR3 extends over 13 amino acids. Looked up from germline, CDR1 is MNHNS and CDR2 is SASEGT. Between the trimmed V and J ends, which lost 10 bases and 5 bases, there was a span of 17 bases. The CDR3: CATQLGGRETQYF. CDR3 bases: TGTGCCACTCAACTAGGAGGGAGGGAGACCCAGTACTTC.

Ten or more counts support this clonotype. The rearrangement joins TRBV29-1 to TRBJ1-2, with TRBD1 matching 11 bases. J lost 4 bases, V lost 1 base, and 5 bases had no gene match. This CDR3 is 15 amino acids long. Per germline, CDR1 SQVTM and CDR2 ANQGSEA. CDR3: CSVEGGQGGPYGYTF. As DNA, the CDR3 is TGCAGCGTTGAAGGGGGACAGGGGGGGCCCTATGGCTACACCTTC.

This clonotype showed up many times. The chain uses TRBV20-1 and TRBJ1-2, with D maybe TRBD1 (6 bases). V was trimmed by 5 bases and J by 8 bases, leaving 18 bases between them. The germline CDR1 and CDR2 sequences are DFQATT and SNEGSKA (reference sequence). This CDR3 spans 13 amino acids. The CDR3 nucleotides read TGCAGTGCTCCCGGTACAGGGTTTAGCGGCTACACCTTC. Encoded protein: CSAPGTGFSGYTF.

This clonotype was counted at least ten times. This chain connects TRBV7-9 to TRBJ1-3; 8 bases agree with TRBD1. CDR3 length: 15 amino acids. Germline CDR1 and CDR2: SEHNR and FQNEAQ (reference sequence). Losses at the gene ends were 5 bases for V and 2 bases for J; bases not matched to a gene: 5. The DNA of the CDR3 is TGTGCCAGCAGCGGAGACAGGGGAGCTGGAAACACCATATATTTT. Its protein is CASSGDRGAGNTIYF. Full variable domain (missing parts from reference TRBV7-9 and TRBJ1-3): DTGVSQNPRHKITKRGQNVTFRCDPISEHNRLYWYRQTLGQGPEFLTYFQNEAQLEKSRLLSDRFSAERPKGSFSTLEIQRTEQGDSAMYLCASSGDRGAGNTIYFGEGSWLTVV.

Many counts were recorded for this clonotype. V and J are TRBV6-5 and TRBJ2-1, with D perhaps matching TRBD1 (7 bases). This CDR3 region has 14 residues. Trimming stripped 4 bases from V and 14 bases from J, with 21 bases between. Germline V gene sequence: CDR1 MNHEY, CDR2 SVGAGI. CDR3: CASSSDPGGGLKFF. The CDR3 DNA is TGTGCCAGCAGTTCTGACCCAGGGGGAGGTCTGAAGTTCTTC.

This clonotype was seen a handful of times. The chain joins TRBV12-3 or TRBV12-4 to TRBJ2-7; possible D gene TRBD1, 5 bases. Trimming removed 6 bases from V and 2 bases from J, with 17 bases in between. This CDR3 is built from 15 residues. CDR3 DNA: TGTGCCAGCAGCACGACAGCCCAAGGGACCTACGAGCAGTACTTC. Translated, it gives CASSTTAQGTYEQYF.

Note on this clonotype: A junction boundary mismatches the germline segment, possibly from a read error. The rearrangement joins TRBV28 to TRBJ2-1; D is unresolved. This CDR3 is built from 14 residues. CDR1 and CDR2 (germline): MDHEN, SYDVKM. The CDR3 sequence is CVSSFQRPGNEQFF. The CDR3 nucleotides read TGTGTCAGCAGTTTCCAAAGGCCGGGTAATGAGCAGTTCTTC.

Turning to this clonotype: This may arise from a read error, as a much more abundant clone is one base away. This chain joins TRBV13 and TRBJ1-1; D is possibly TRBD1 (6 bases). The CDR3 extends over 13 amino acids. CDR1 is PRHDT, CDR2 FYEKMQ, per germline (reference sequence). CDR3 loop: CASSRQAETVAFF. The DNA of the CDR3 is TGTGCCAGCAGTCGACAGGCCGAGACTGTAGCTTTCTTT. The entire variable domain, with the rest obtained from reference TRBV13 and TRBJ1-1, is as follows: AAGVIQSPRHLIKEKRETATLKCYPIPRHDTVYWYQQGPGQDPQFLISFYEKMQSDKGSIPDRFSAQQFSDYHSELNMSSLELGDSALYFCASSRQAETVAFFGQGTRLTVV.

This clonotype turned up a few times. This sequence joins TRBV5-1 and TRBJ2-1, with 11 bases identical to TRBD1. The CDR3 sequence is 14 residues long. The trim removed 4 bases at V and 9 bases at J, leaving 6 bases unmatched. Germline V gene sequence: CDR1 SGHRS, CDR2 YFSETQ. The CDR3: CASSPGQGESEQFF. DNA of the CDR3: TGCGCCAGCAGCCCGGGACAGGGGGAGAGTGAGCAGTTCTTC.

This clonotype was found many times. V is TRBV11-2 and J is TRBJ2-1; D may correspond to TRBD1 or TRBD2 (5 bases each). The CDR3 covers 14 residues. V gave up 3 bases and J gave up 7 bases, with 13 bases separating them. Germline assignment: CDR1 SGHAT and CDR2 FQNNGV. The CDR3 nucleotides are TGTGCCAGCAGCTTGGGGACCTCTACAAATGAGCAGTTCTTC. It codes for CASSLGTSTNEQFF.

This clonotype was detected ten times or more. This chain joins TRBV4-1 and TRBJ1-5; 7 positions match TRBD1. Germline CDR1 reads MGHRA; CDR2 reads YSYEKL. This CDR3 has 15 residues. With V trimmed by 4 bases and J by 0 bases, 3 bases remained unmatched. In DNA form, the CDR3 reads TGCGCCAGCAGCCCCGGACAGGTTAGCAATCAGCCCCAGCATTTT. Its protein is CASSPGQVSNQPQHF.

This clonotype has a count of ten or more. This chain uses TRBV5-1 with TRBJ2-7, with D possibly called TRBD1 or TRBD2 (5 bases each). This CDR3 spans 16 amino acids. Trimming stripped 0 bases from V and 2 bases from J, with 15 bases between. The germline gives CDR1 SGHRS, CDR2 YFSETQ. The CDR3 nucleotides read TGCGCCAGCAGCTTGGGGTTTTTTGGGACCACCTACGAGCAGTACTTC. This encodes CASSLGFFGTTYEQYF.

This chain links TRBV25-1 with TRBJ2-3; D uncertain. The V end lost 4 bases, the J end lost 0 bases, and 14 bases lay between the germline ends. This CDR3 has 16 amino acids. The germline V gene has CDR1 MGHDK and CDR2 SYGVNS. DNA for the CDR3: TGTGCCAGCAGTGGATTAATTGAGTCTAGCACAGATACGCAGTATTTT. This codes for CASSGLIESSTDTQYF.

The chain links TRBV6-5 to TRBJ1-6; no clear D gene. The V end was cut by 0 bases, the J end by 5 bases, with 11 bases between. Germline V gene lookup returns CDR1 MNHEY and CDR2 SVGAGI. This CDR3 comprises 16 residues. The DNA for the CDR3 is TGTGCCAGCAGTTACTCGTCGGTCCTCGATAATTCACCCCTCCACTTT. This gives the protein CASSYSSVLDNSPLHF.

The chain links TRBV29-1 to TRBJ1-2; D unresolved. There are 12 residues in the CDR3. The V end was cut by 3 bases, the J end by 5 bases, with 10 bases between. CDR1 is SQVTM, CDR2 ANQGSEA, per germline. This chain's CDR3 is CSVDARLYGYTF. As DNA, the CDR3 is TGCAGCGTTGATGCTAGGCTGTATGGCTACACCTTC.

Ten or more counts support this clonotype. The chain couples TRBV27 to TRBJ1-1; D may be TRBD1 (6 bases). Germline V gene sequence: CDR1 MNHEY, CDR2 SMNVEV (reference sequence). The CDR3 has 15 residues. V gave up 10 bases and J gave up 4 bases, with 22 bases separating them. DNA for the CDR3: TGTGCCACATCTATTCGGGGGGCGGTTGTCACTGAAGCTTTCTTT. Protein sequence: CATSIRGAVVTEAFF.

This clonotype was seen many times. The chain has TRBV28 and TRBJ2-7; D might be TRBD1 (5 bases). Trimming removed 3 bases at V and 2 bases at J, with 14 bases between. This CDR3 has 15 residues. The germline V gene has CDR1 MDHEN and CDR2 SYDVKM. The chain's CDR3 is CASSFFPDNPYEQYF. DNA of the CDR3: TGTGCCAGCAGTTTCTTTCCGGACAACCCCTACGAGCAGTACTTC.

This clonotype was recorded at least ten times. The V and J genes are TRBV6-1 and TRBJ1-1; the match to TRBD1 covers 8 bases. CDR1 MNHNS and CDR2 SASEGT come from the germline V gene. The CDR3 is 16 amino acids. V shed 6 bases and J 0 bases; nucleotides not matched to a gene: 9. The CDR3 reads CASRSDREGMNTEAFF. For the CDR3, the DNA is TGTGCCAGCAGATCGGACAGGGAGGGTATGAACACTGAAGCTTTCTTT.

This clonotype showed up many times. The chain combines TRBV28 with TRBJ2-7; 8 bases map to TRBD1. CDR3 size: 14 residues. The germline V gene has CDR1 MDHEN and CDR2 SYDVKM. J gave up 2 bases and V 3 bases, and 3 bases lay outside the gene matches. CDR3 sequence reads: CASSFEQGAYEQYF. Written as DNA, the CDR3 is TGTGCCAGCAGTTTTGAACAGGGGGCCTACGAGCAGTACTTC.